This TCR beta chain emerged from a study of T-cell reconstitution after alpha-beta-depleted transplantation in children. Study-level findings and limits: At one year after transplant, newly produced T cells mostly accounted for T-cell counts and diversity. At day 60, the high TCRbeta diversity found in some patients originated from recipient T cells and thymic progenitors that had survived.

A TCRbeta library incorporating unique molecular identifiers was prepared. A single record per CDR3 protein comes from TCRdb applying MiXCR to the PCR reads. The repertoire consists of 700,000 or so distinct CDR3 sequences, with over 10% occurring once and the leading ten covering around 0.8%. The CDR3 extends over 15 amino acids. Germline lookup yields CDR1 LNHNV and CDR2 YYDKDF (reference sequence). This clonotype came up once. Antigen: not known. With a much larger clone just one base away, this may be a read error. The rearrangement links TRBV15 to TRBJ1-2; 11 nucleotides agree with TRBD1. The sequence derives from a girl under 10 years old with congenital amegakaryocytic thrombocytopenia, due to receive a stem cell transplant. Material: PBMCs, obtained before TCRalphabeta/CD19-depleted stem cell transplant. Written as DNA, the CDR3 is TGTGCCACCAGCAGAGATGGGACAGGGGGATATGGCGACACCTTC. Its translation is CATSRDGTGGYGDTF.